A single sample gave rise to the 17 T cell receptor beta chains below, sequenced in a study of T-cell memory formation after mild COVID-19. TCRdb passed the 5' RACE reads through MiXCR, listing each CDR3 protein once. The sample lists roughly 29,000 distinct CDR3 sequences, about 12% seen once, with 12% to 15% in the top ten. The sample consisted of PBMCs or a T cell subset sorted from them (not recorded which). The receptors come from an adult woman who had mild COVID-19 (a few samples of this study predate the infection). Cell type and time point are not known.

This clonotype showed up many times. The rearrangement links TRBV7-2 to TRBJ1-2; a possible D gene is TRBD1 (6 bases). Germline lookup yields CDR1 SGHTA and CDR2 FQGNSA. V lost 0 bases to trimming and J lost 2 bases, with 10 bases between them. The CDR3 totals 15 residues. The CDR3 coding sequence is TGTGCCAGCAGCTTAGCTTCTACAGGGAACTATGGCTACACCTTC. Amino acid sequence: CASSLASTGNYGYTF.

This clonotype showed up many times. This sequence joins TRBV5-4 and TRBJ1-1; perhaps TRBD1 as D (5 bases). CDR1 is SGHNT, CDR2 YYREEE, per germline (reference sequence). V lost 4 bases and J lost 0, with 22 bases in between. The CDR3 sequence is 18 residues long. The CDR3 coding sequence is TGTGCCAGCAGCCTATGGACATCATCACTTGAAATGAACACTGAAGCTTTCTTT. Encoded protein: CASSLWTSSLEMNTEAFF.

This clonotype was counted many times. The rearrangement uses TRBV7-3 and TRBJ2-1; TRBD2 aligns across 7 bases. Trimming cost V 2 bases and J 6 bases; bases outside gene matches: 16. This CDR3 contains 18 residues. Germline-derived CDR1 and CDR2 are SGHTA and FQGTGA. CDR3: CASSLGFGGRASRNEQFF. DNA of the CDR3: TGTGCCAGCAGCTTAGGGTTCGGTGGGAGGGCCTCGCGCAATGAGCAGTTCTTC.

This clonotype was detected many times. CDR3 sequence reads: CASSLGLLARTGELFF. CDR3 in DNA: TGTGCCAGCAGCTTAGGACTTCTCGCTCGGACCGGGGAGCTGTTTTTT. V is TRBV7-2 and J is TRBJ2-2, with no clear D. This CDR3 has 16 amino acids. Germline CDR1 SGHTA, CDR2 FQGNSA. Between the trimmed V and J ends, which lost 1 base and 5 bases, there was a span of 14 bases.

This clonotype was detected many times. The CDR3 nucleotides are TGTGCCAGCAGTGAAGAGCCGGGGGAGCAGTACTTC. It yields the protein CASSEEPGEQYF. V and J are TRBV2 and TRBJ2-7; possibly TRBD2 for D (5 bases). Trimming removed 1 base at V and 7 bases at J, with 8 bases between. The CDR3 consists of 12 residues. Germline V gene sequence: CDR1 SNHLY, CDR2 FYNNEI.

Many counts were recorded for this clonotype. This sequence joins TRBV18 and TRBJ1-3; a weak D match, TRBD1 (5 bases). This CDR3 is 17 amino acids long. Germline-derived CDR1 and CDR2 are KGHSH and LQKENI. V lost 3 bases to trimming and J lost 1 base, with 16 bases between them. CDR3: CASSPRRGERSGNTIYF. Here the CDR3 DNA reads TGTGCCAGCTCACCCCGACGGGGGGAAAGGTCTGGAAACACCATATATTTT.

Sample share makes this clonotype medium-sized (0.01 to 0.1%). The gene calls are TRBV5-1 and TRBJ2-5; no firm D call. The CDR3 extends over 11 amino acids. The germline V gene has CDR1 SGHRS and CDR2 YFSETQ. Trimming left V 4 bases short and J 5 bases short, with 6 bases between. CDR3 nucleotides: TGCGCCAGCAGCGAACGGGAGACCCAGTACTTC. Its translation: CASSERETQYF.

This clonotype was observed many times. The gene calls are TRBV7-6 and TRBJ2-1, with 8 bases fitting TRBD2. Germline CDR1 is SGHVS and CDR2 is FNYEAQ. V was clipped by 4 bases and J by 8 bases; unmatched bases: 7. The CDR3 covers 14 residues. The CDR3 DNA is TGTGCCAGCAGCTCCGGGACTAGTCGACATGAGCAGTTCTTC. Encoded protein: CASSSGTSRHEQFF.

This clonotype was observed many times. This sequence joins TRBV20-1 and TRBJ1-1, with D possibly matching TRBD1 (5 bases). The germline V gene has CDR1 DFQATT and CDR2 SNEGSKA (reference sequence). The CDR3 is 12 amino acids. V was shortened by 4 bases and J by 6 bases, with 12 bases between the two germline ends. CDR3: CSATDPGPEAFF. The CDR3 nucleotides read TGCAGTGCTACAGACCCGGGACCTGAAGCTTTCTTT.

This clonotype was counted at least ten times. The chain couples TRBV9 to TRBJ1-1; tentative D call: TRBD1 (5 bases). Germline-derived CDR1 and CDR2 are SGDLS and YYNGEE. The CDR3 consists of 13 residues. Trimming removed 3 bases at V and 6 bases at J, with 12 bases between. CDR3 nucleotide sequence: TGTGCCAGCAGCGCTGGAGTGGGGCCTGAAGCTTTCTTT. This translates into CASSAGVGPEAFF.

This clonotype was observed many times. The V and J genes are TRBV7-9 and TRBJ2-5, with 8 bases matching TRBD1. Germline V gene sequence: CDR1 SEHNR, CDR2 FQNEAQ (reference sequence). V shed 5 bases and J 4 bases; nucleotides not matched to a gene: 3. The CDR3 loop spans 13 amino acids. The CDR3 bases are TGTGCCAGCAGCACCAGGGGGCCAGAGACCCAGTACTTC. As protein: CASSTRGPETQYF.

This clonotype was seen at least ten times. The V call is TRBV7-8, the J call TRBJ1-2, with D perhaps matching TRBD1 (5 bases). V was trimmed by 1 base and J by 2 bases, leaving 14 bases between them. CDR3 size: 16 residues. In germline, CDR1 is SGHVS, CDR2 FQNEAQ. The CDR3 protein is CASSLDPGWENYGYTF. In DNA form, the CDR3 reads TGTGCCAGCAGCTTAGATCCAGGGTGGGAAAACTATGGCTACACCTTC.

The CDR3 reads CASELRWKAGDTQYF. The CDR3 nucleotides read TGTGCCAGCGAGCTCAGATGGAAGGCGGGAGATACGCAGTATTTT. The chain links TRBV6-2 or TRBV6-3 to TRBJ2-3, with D tentatively TRBD2 (5 bases). This CDR3 region has 15 residues. The germline gives CDR1 MNHEY, CDR2 SVGEGT. Trimming shortened V by 8 bases and J by 5 bases, and 20 bases separated the two germline ends.

In its sample, this clonotype was seen many times. The chain combines TRBV5-1 with TRBJ1-2, with 7 bases fitting TRBD1. V trimming: 0 bases; J trimming: 4 bases; junction bases outside the gene matches: 6. Germline V gene data show CDR1 as SGHRS and CDR2 as YFSETQ. This CDR3 comprises 15 residues. CDR3: CASSLVVGGSYGYTF. The DNA for the CDR3 is TGCGCCAGCAGCTTGGTTGTAGGGGGCAGCTATGGCTACACCTTC.

This clonotype showed up many times. This CDR3 reads CASSLTGGEETQYF. In nucleotides, the CDR3 is TGCGCCAGCAGCTTGACGGGGGGGGAGGAGACCCAGTACTTC. This rearrangement joins TRBV5-1 to TRBJ2-5; 8 positions agree with TRBD2. V shed 1 base, J shed 5 bases, and the junction held 4 bases outside the gene matches. The CDR3 length is 14 residues. The germline V gene has CDR1 SGHRS and CDR2 YFSETQ.

This clonotype was detected many times. The rearrangement joins TRBV7-2 to TRBJ2-7; weak D call: TRBD2 (6 bases). Germline lookup yields CDR1 SGHTA and CDR2 FQGNSA. The CDR3 has 15 amino acids. V gave up 4 bases and J gave up 2 bases, with 15 bases separating them. The CDR3 region is CASSWGLKTTYEQYF. The CDR3 nucleotides are TGTGCCAGCAGCTGGGGACTCAAGACTACCTACGAGCAGTACTTC.

This clonotype was found many times. The J gene is TRBJ1-1, the V gene TRBV7-2; D is unresolved. Germline CDR1 and CDR2: SGHTA and FQGNSA. The V and J ends lost 8 bases and 11 bases respectively, with 12 bases between them. The CDR3 totals 10 residues. The CDR3 is CASGRLGAFF. CDR3 DNA: TGTGCCAGCGGGCGGTTGGGGGCTTTCTTT.